Below are 32 T cell receptor beta chains sequenced from a single sample in a study of patients and donors after allogeneic stem cell transplantation. From the RT-PCR reads, TCRdb called clonotypes with MiXCR, one entry per CDR3 protein. The sample holds 900,000 to 1,000,000 distinct CDR3 sequences, roughly 18% seen once. Sequenced material: blood, either unsorted or a sorted T cell fraction (not recorded which). These receptor sequences come from a human donor who was either an allogeneic HSCT recipient or a stem cell or donor lymphocyte infusion donor (not recorded which). It is not recorded whose cells these are; they may come from a transplant donor.

This clonotype was detected a few times. The genes are TRBV20-1 and TRBJ1-2, with 8 bases matching TRBD1. Per the germline V gene, CDR1 is DFQATT and CDR2 is SNEGSKA (reference sequence). The CDR3 totals 14 residues. J gave up 6 bases and V 5 bases, and 11 bases lay outside the gene matches. The CDR3 DNA reads as TGCAGTGCTCCAACCTCAGGGGGCATGCATGGCTACACCTTC. This sequence encodes CSAPTSGGMHGYTF.

The chain recombines TRBV6-2 or TRBV6-3 with TRBJ2-7; D uncertain. Germline values: CDR1 MNHEY, CDR2 SVGEGT. V lost 10 bases, J lost 2 bases, and 18 bases lay in between. This CDR3 region has 14 residues. The CDR3: CANPRVGLTYEQYF. CDR3 in DNA: TGTGCCAACCCCCGGGTCGGCCTGACCTACGAGCAGTACTTC.

The chain joins TRBV4-2 to TRBJ2-7; perhaps D is TRBD1 or TRBD2 (5 bases each). CDR3 size: 15 residues. Germline assignment: CDR1 LGHNA and CDR2 YNFKEQ. The ends were cut back, 2 bases at V and 3 bases at J, with 14 bases in the middle. CDR3 residues: CASSQLGVAFYEQYF. The CDR3 nucleotides are TGTGCCAGCAGCCAACTGGGGGTCGCCTTCTACGAGCAGTACTTC.

The V gene is TRBV19, the J gene TRBJ2-1, with 7 bases lining up with TRBD1. The CDR3 runs to 16 residues. Trimming cost V 6 bases and J 7 bases; bases outside gene matches: 15. Germline V CDR1 and CDR2: LNHDA, SQIVND (reference sequence). In nucleotides, the CDR3 is TGTGCCAGTAGGACAACAGGGGACGTATACGGTAATGAGCAGTTCTTC. It specifies CASRTTGDVYGNEQFF.

This rearrangement joins TRBV24-1 to TRBJ2-3; 7 bases map to TRBD2. V lost 0 bases to trimming and J lost 9 bases; unmatched junction nucleotides: 2. This CDR3 comprises 13 residues. The V gene's germline CDR1 is KGHDR and CDR2 SFDVKD. CDR3 coding DNA: TGTGCCACCAGTGATTTGTTGCGGGGGACGCAGTATTTT. Encoded protein: CATSDLLRGTQYF.

The gene calls are TRBV5-1 and TRBJ2-1, with 15 bases identical to TRBD2. Losses at the gene ends were 0 bases for V and 8 bases for J; bases not matched to a gene: 6. This CDR3 has 17 residues. Germline V gene sequence: CDR1 SGHRS, CDR2 YFSETQ. Here the CDR3 reads CASSLVGLAGGGDEQFF. DNA of the CDR3: TGCGCCAGCAGCTTGGTGGGACTAGCGGGAGGTGGCGATGAGCAGTTCTTC. Full variable domain (remainder filled in from reference TRBV5-1 and TRBJ2-1): KAGVTQTPRYLIKTRGQQVTLSCSPISGHRSVSWYQQTPGQGLQFLFEYFSETQRNKGNFPGRFSGRQFSNSRSEMNVSTLELGDSALYLCASSLVGLAGGGDEQFFGPGTRLTVL.

A few counts support this clonotype. The V gene is TRBV5-1, the J gene TRBJ1-1; D is possibly TRBD1 (6 bases). The CDR3 spans 16 residues. CDR1 is SGHRS, CDR2 YFSETQ, per germline. Trimming removed 2 bases at V and 2 bases at J, with 16 bases between. The CDR3, as DNA: TGCGCCAGCAGCTTAGAAAACAGGGTGGAAAACACTGAAGCTTTCTTT. It yields the protein CASSLENRVENTEAFF.

The V and J genes are TRBV7-2 and TRBJ2-3; 7 bases fit TRBD2. V lost 2 bases, J lost 4 bases, and 12 bases stayed unmatched. The CDR3 contains 17 residues. Looked up from germline, CDR1 is SGHTA and CDR2 is FQGNSA. The CDR3 DNA sequence: TGTGCCAGCAGCTTATTCATTCTGGGGGGGATCGCAGATACGCAGTATTTT. Protein sequence: CASSLFILGGIADTQYF.

The rearrangement joins TRBV25-1 to TRBJ2-4; 8 bases are a match to TRBD2. V shed 2 bases and J 11 bases; nucleotides not matched to a gene: 2. The CDR3 covers 12 residues. CDR1 and CDR2 (germline): MGHDK, SYGVNS. CDR3 region: CASSEMGLVQYF. Written as DNA, the CDR3 is TGTGCCAGCAGTGAAATGGGACTAGTTCAGTACTTC.

This chain uses TRBV5-6 with TRBJ2-5; 8 bases are shared with TRBD1. Per germline, CDR1 SGHDT and CDR2 YYEEEE. CDR3 length: 18 residues. V was pared by 2 bases and J by 4 bases, with 16 bases of the junction left unmatched. The chain's CDR3 is CASSLHGGQVIRGETQYF. As DNA, the CDR3 is TGTGCCAGCAGCTTACATGGGGGACAGGTTATCCGGGGAGAGACCCAGTACTTC.

The chain joins TRBV7-8 to TRBJ2-3; 10 nucleotides line up with TRBD2. The J segment lost 6 bases and the V segment lost 5 bases, leaving 14 bases of the junction unmatched. The CDR3 extends over 17 amino acids. The germline V gene encodes CDR1 SGHVS and CDR2 FQNEAQ. This CDR3 is CASSTTRTSGSSDTQYF. CDR3 DNA sequence: TGTGCCAGCAGCACAACGCGGACTAGCGGTAGCTCTGATACGCAGTATTTT.

The genes are TRBV9 and TRBJ1-1; D is undetermined. Between the trimmed V and J ends, which lost 6 bases and 1 base, there was a span of 10 bases. Germline-derived CDR1 and CDR2 are SGDLS and YYNGEE. The CDR3 contains 13 residues. The CDR3 DNA reads as TGTGCCAGCAACGCCGTGAAGAACACTGAAGCTTTCTTT. Its protein product is CASNAVKNTEAFF.

This clonotype was seen a few times. Here the CDR3 reads CSVRGKGNQPQHF. CDR3 nucleotides: TGCAGCGTTAGGGGGAAGGGCAATCAGCCCCAGCATTTT. The V call is TRBV29-1, the J call TRBJ1-5; tentative D call: TRBD1 (6 bases). The CDR3 sequence is 13 residues long. Trimming cost V 5 bases and J 2 bases, with 10 bases left between them. Germline V lookup: CDR1 SQVTM, CDR2 ANQGSEA.

The chain joins TRBV20-1 to TRBJ1-2, with 9 nucleotides matching TRBD1. The CDR3 length is 12 residues. Germline CDR1 is DFQATT and CDR2 is SNEGSKA (reference sequence). V lost 1 base and J lost 8; bases outside the gene matches: 2. The CDR3 loop reads CSARVDRGGYTF. In nucleotides, the CDR3 is TGCAGTGCTAGAGTGGACAGGGGAGGCTACACCTTC.

This clonotype appeared a few times. V gene TRBV27 combines with J gene TRBJ2-2; D gene unclear. Trimming stripped 6 bases from V and 7 bases from J, with 12 bases between. Per the germline V gene, CDR1 is MNHEY and CDR2 is SMNVEV (reference sequence). This CDR3 contains 13 residues. CDR3 residues: CASRPKAFGELFF. CDR3 DNA: TGTGCCAGCAGACCAAAAGCCTTCGGGGAGCTGTTTTTT.

The chain combines TRBV4-3 with TRBJ1-5; 11 bases agree with TRBD1. There are 16 residues in the CDR3. Looked up from germline, CDR1 is LGHNA and CDR2 is YSLEER. V lost 0 bases, J lost 7 bases, and 5 bases stayed unmatched. The CDR3 sequence is CASSQETGQGVQPQHF. CDR3 in DNA: TGCGCCAGCAGCCAAGAGACGGGACAGGGGGTCCAGCCCCAGCATTTT.

A few counts support this clonotype. The chain links TRBV5-1 to TRBJ2-2; D gene uncertain. Per the germline V gene, CDR1 is SGHRS and CDR2 is YFSETQ. Deletions cut 0 bases from V and 4 bases from J, with 10 bases between. This CDR3 has 15 residues. CDR3 sequence (DNA): TGCGCCAGCAGCTTGGGACCGCCCAGCACCGGGGAGCTGTTTTTT. Translating gives CASSLGPPSTGELFF.

This clonotype has only a few counts. The J gene is TRBJ2-3, the V gene TRBV24-1, with D possibly TRBD1 on 6 matching bases. Germline CDR1 reads KGHDR; CDR2 reads SFDVKD. Trimming pared 1 base from V and 5 bases from J, leaving 12 bases between. The CDR3 is 15 amino acids. Written as DNA, the CDR3 is TGTGCCACCAGTGATTTTATCAGGGGTGTAGATACGCAGTATTTT. It encodes CATSDFIRGVDTQYF.

Only a few counts were recorded for this clonotype. The chain joins TRBV7-9 to TRBJ1-1; perhaps TRBD1 as D (6 bases). Deletions cut 3 bases from V and 5 bases from J, with 13 bases between. CDR3 size: 14 residues. Germline V gives CDR1 SEHNR, CDR2 FQNEAQ (reference sequence). The CDR3 sequence: CASSLPGALTEAFF. In nucleotides, the CDR3 is TGTGCCAGCAGCTTGCCGGGGGCTTTGACTGAAGCTTTCTTT.

This clonotype occurred a few times. V and J are TRBV5-1 and TRBJ1-2; 7 bases line up with TRBD1. After removal of 1 base from V and 6 bases from J, the junction contained 6 bases not matched to a gene. CDR3 size: 14 residues. The germline gives CDR1 SGHRS, CDR2 YFSETQ. The CDR3 DNA reads as TGCGCCAGCAGCTTGAGGCAGGGGGGAGATGGCTACACCTTC. Residues: CASSLRQGGDGYTF.

This clonotype was detected only a few times. The chain carries TRBV12-3 or TRBV12-4 and TRBJ2-1, with TRBD2 identical over 8 bases. This CDR3 has 13 residues. V shed 3 bases, J shed 8 bases, and the junction held 3 bases outside the gene matches. CDR3 sequence (DNA): TGTGCCAGCAGTTTTAGCGGGGTGCATGAGCAGTTCTTC. This encodes CASSFSGVHEQFF.

This clonotype turned up a few times. V is TRBV28 and J is TRBJ1-4; D ambiguous. This CDR3 has 15 amino acids. V gave up 5 bases and J gave up 8 bases, with 18 bases separating them. Germline CDR1 is MDHEN and CDR2 is SYDVKM. The CDR3 nucleotides are TGTGCCAGCAGTCAAGAAACGGGTTCTTCGGAAAAACTGTTTTTT. Amino acid sequence: CASSQETGSSEKLFF.

This clonotype was seen a few times. This rearrangement joins TRBV7-3 to TRBJ2-1; D assignment may be TRBD1 or TRBD2 (5 bases each). This CDR3 is 15 amino acids long. From germline, CDR1 is SGHTA and CDR2 FQGTGA. V lost 1 base and J 8 bases, leaving 15 bases between the germline ends. The CDR3 DNA sequence: TGTGCCAGCAGCTTAAGCCCCAACCAGGGAGATGAGCAGTTCTTC. This sequence encodes CASSLSPNQGDEQFF. Combining the CDR3 with reference TRBV7-3 and TRBJ2-1 gives the whole variable domain GAGVSQTPSNKVTEKGKYVELRCDPISGHTALYWYRQSLGQGPEFLIYFQGTGAADDSGLPNDRFFAVRPEGSVSTLKIQRTERGDSAVYLCASSLSPNQGDEQFFGPGTRLTVL.

This clonotype was seen more than once but under ten times. The chain joins TRBV12-5 to TRBJ2-1; TRBD2 matches at 8 bases. Germline V gene sequence: CDR1 LGHNT, CDR2 FRNRAP. V was clipped by 6 bases and J by 6 bases; unmatched bases: 7. This CDR3 spans 14 amino acids. The CDR3 is CASGWVAGGNEQFF. The CDR3 nucleotides are TGTGCTAGTGGGTGGGTGGCGGGGGGCAATGAGCAGTTCTTC.

V gene TRBV7-3 combines with J gene TRBJ2-5, with 9 positions matching TRBD2. CDR3 length: 15 amino acids. Unmatched junction bases numbered 12, after V lost 6 bases and J lost 7 bases. Germline lookup yields CDR1 SGHTA and CDR2 FQGTGA. This CDR3 reads CASRPTGTSTGTQYF. The CDR3 DNA follows: TGTGCCAGCAGACCCACCGGGACTAGCACAGGGACCCAGTACTTC.

This clonotype appeared a few times. V is TRBV24-1 and J is TRBJ1-1; 8 bases are a match to TRBD1. The ends lost 4 bases at V and 5 bases at J; junction bases unmatched: 8. The CDR3 spans 15 residues. The germline CDR1 and CDR2 sequences are KGHDR and SFDVKD. CDR3 in DNA: TGTGCCACCAGTGAGCCAGGACAGGGTTGGACTGAAGCTTTCTTT. Protein product: CATSEPGQGWTEAFF.

This clonotype has a handful of counts. The chain joins TRBV5-1 to TRBJ2-2; weak D call: TRBD2 (6 bases). The CDR3 length is 15 residues. V gave up 4 bases and J gave up 7 bases, with 17 bases separating them. Germline lookup yields CDR1 SGHRS and CDR2 YFSETQ. Here the CDR3 DNA reads TGCGCCAGCAGCAGGGCCCCCAAGGGAGGCGGGGAGCTGTTTTTT. Translated, it gives CASSRAPKGGGELFF.

Only a few counts were recorded for this clonotype. This chain uses TRBV5-1 with TRBJ2-5, with 11 nucleotides matching TRBD2. Germline lookup yields CDR1 SGHRS and CDR2 YFSETQ. The CDR3 contains 16 residues. The junction had 8 bases not matched to a gene; V was cut back by 5 bases and J by 2 bases. The CDR3 loop is CASSRSGRAGQETQYF. CDR3 sequence (DNA): TGCGCCAGCAGTCGTAGCGGGAGGGCCGGACAAGAGACCCAGTACTTC.

The chain is built from TRBV9 and TRBJ2-1, with 10 bases matching TRBD2. The trim removed 2 bases at V and 5 bases at J, leaving 4 bases unmatched. The CDR3 is 15 amino acids. Germline V lookup: CDR1 SGDLS, CDR2 YYNGEE. DNA for the CDR3: TGTGCCAGCAGCGTTAGCGGGGGGATTAACAATGAGCAGTTCTTC. Its translation: CASSVSGGINNEQFF.

The sample holds a few counts of this clonotype. Its ends do not fully match the called genes, so a read error is possible. This sequence joins TRBV29-1 and TRBJ2-7; 9 bases map to TRBD1. This CDR3 has 16 amino acids. CDR1 is SQVTM, CDR2 ANQGSEA, per germline. The CDR3 spells CSVATGGTGSFYAQYF. CDR3 nucleotides: TGCAGCGTTGCGACTGGTGGGACAGGGAGTTTTTACGCGCAGTACTTC.

The chain is built from TRBV7-3 and TRBJ2-2; 7 positions agree with TRBD1. V gave up 1 base and J gave up 6 bases; unmatched junction bases: 5. This CDR3 region has 15 residues. The germline V gene encodes CDR1 SGHTA and CDR2 FQGTGA. In DNA, the CDR3 is TGTGCCAGCAGCTTAAGACAGGGCGCCCCCGGGGAGCTGTTTTTT. This gives the protein CASSLRQGAPGELFF.

In this sample, this clonotype turned up a few times. V usage is TRBV7-2 and J usage is TRBJ1-2; the match to TRBD1 covers 8 bases. This CDR3 is 17 amino acids long. Germline trimming cut 0 bases from V and 4 bases from J; bases unmatched to any gene: 10. The V gene's germline CDR1 is SGHTA and CDR2 FQGNSA. CDR3 DNA sequence: TGTGCCAGCAGCTTAGCCGCGAGCTGGCAGGGGGCCTATGGCTACACCTTC. Residues: CASSLAASWQGAYGYTF.